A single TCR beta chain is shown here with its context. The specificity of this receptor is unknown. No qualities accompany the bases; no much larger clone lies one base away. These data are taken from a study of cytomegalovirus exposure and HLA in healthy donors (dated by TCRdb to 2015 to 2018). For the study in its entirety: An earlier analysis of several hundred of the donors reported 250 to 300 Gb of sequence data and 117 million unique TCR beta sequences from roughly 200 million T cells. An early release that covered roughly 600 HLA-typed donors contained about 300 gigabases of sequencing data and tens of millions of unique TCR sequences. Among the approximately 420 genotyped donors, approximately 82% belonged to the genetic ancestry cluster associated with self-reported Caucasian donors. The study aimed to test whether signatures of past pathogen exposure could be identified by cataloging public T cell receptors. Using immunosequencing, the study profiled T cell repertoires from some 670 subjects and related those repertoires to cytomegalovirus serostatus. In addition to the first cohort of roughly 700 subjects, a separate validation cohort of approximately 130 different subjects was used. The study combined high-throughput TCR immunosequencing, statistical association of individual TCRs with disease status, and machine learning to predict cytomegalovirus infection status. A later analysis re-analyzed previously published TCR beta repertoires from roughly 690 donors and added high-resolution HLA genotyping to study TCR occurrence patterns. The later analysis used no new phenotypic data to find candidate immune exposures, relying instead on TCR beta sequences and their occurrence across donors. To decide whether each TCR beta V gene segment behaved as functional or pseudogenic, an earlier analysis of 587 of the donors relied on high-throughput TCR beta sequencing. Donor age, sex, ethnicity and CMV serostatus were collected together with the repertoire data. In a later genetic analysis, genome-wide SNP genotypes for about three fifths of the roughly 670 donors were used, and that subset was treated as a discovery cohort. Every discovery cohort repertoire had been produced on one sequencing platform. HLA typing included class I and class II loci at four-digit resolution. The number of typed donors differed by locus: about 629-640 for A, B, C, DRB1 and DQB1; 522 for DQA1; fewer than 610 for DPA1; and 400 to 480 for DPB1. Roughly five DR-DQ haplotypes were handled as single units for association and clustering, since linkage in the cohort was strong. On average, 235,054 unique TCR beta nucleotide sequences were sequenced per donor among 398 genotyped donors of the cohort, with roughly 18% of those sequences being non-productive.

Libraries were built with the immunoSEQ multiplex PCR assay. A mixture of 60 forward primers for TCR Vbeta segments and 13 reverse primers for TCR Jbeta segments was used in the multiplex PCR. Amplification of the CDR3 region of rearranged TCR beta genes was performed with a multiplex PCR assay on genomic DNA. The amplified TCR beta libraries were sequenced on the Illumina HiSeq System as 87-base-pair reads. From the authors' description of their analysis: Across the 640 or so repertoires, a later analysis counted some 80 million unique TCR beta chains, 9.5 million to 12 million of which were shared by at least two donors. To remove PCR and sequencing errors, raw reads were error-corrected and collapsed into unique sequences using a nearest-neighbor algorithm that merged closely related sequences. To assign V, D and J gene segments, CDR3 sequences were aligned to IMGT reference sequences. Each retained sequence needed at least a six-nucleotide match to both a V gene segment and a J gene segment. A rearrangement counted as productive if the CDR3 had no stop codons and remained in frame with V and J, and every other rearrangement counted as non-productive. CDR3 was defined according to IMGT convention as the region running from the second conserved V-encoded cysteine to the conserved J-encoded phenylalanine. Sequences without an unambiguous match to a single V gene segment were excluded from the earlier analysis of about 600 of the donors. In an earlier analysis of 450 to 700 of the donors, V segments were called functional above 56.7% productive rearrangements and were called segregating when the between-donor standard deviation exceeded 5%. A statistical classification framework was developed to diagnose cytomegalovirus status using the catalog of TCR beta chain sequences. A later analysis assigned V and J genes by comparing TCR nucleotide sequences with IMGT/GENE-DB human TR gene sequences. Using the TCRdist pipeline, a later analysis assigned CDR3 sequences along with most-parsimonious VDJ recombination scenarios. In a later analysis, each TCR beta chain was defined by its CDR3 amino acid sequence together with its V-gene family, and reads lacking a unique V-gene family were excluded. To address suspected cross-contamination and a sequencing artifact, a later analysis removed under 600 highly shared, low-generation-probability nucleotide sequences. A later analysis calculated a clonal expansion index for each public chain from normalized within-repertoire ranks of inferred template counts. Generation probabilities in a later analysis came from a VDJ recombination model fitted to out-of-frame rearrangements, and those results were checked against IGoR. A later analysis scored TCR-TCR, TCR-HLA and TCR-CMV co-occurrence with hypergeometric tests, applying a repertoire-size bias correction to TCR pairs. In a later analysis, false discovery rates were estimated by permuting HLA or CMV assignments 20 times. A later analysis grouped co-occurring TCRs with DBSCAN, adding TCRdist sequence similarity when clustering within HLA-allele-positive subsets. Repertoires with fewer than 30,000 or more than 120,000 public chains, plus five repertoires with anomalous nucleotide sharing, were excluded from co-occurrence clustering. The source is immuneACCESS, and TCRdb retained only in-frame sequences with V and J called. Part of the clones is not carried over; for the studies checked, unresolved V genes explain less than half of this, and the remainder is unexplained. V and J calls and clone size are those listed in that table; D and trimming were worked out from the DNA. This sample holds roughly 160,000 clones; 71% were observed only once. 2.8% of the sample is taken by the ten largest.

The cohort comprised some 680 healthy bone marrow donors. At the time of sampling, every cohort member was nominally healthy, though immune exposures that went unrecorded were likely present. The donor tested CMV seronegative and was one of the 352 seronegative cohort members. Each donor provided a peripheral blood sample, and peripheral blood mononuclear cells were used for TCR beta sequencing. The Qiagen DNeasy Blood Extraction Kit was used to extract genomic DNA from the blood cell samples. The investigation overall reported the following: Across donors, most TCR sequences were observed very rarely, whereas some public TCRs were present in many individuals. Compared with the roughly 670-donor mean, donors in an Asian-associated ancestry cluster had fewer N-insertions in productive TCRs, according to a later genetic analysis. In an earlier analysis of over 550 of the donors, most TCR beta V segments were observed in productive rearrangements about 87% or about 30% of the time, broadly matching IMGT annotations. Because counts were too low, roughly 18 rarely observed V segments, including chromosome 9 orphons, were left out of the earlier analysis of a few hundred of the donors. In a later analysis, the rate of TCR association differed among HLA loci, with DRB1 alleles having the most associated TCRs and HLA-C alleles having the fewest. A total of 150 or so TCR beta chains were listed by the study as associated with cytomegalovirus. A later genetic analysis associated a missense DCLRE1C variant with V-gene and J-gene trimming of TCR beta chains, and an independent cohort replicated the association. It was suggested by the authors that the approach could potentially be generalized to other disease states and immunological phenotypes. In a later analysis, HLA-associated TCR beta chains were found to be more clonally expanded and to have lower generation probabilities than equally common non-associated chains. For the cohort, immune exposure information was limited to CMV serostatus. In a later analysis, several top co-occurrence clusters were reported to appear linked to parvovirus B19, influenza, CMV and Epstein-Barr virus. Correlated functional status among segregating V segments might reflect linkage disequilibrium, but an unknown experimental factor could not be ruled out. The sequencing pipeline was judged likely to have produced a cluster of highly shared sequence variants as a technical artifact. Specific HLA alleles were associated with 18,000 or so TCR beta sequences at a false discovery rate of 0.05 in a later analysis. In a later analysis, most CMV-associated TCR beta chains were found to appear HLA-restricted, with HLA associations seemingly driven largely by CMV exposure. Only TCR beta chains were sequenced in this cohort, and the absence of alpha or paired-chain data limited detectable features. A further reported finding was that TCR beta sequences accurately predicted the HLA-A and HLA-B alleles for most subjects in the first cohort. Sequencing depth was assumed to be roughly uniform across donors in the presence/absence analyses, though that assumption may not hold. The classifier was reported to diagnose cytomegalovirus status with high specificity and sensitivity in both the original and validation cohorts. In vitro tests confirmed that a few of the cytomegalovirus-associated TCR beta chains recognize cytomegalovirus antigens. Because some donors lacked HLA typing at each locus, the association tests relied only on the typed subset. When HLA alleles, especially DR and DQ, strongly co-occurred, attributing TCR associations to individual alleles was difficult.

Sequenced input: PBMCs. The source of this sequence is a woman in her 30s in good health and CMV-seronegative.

The CDR3 protein sequence reads: CASSVWDKNTEAFF. The DNA sequence is TGTGCCAGCAGTGTTTGGGACAAGAACACTGAAGCTTTCTTT. The rearrangement combines TRBV25-1 with TRBJ1-1; the D gene is perhaps TRBD1, on 6 matching bases. V lost 4 bases and J lost 1 base; the stretch between them is 10 bases long. In the germline V gene, CDR1 corresponds to MGHDK and CDR2 to SYGVNS. Counted from cysteine to phenylalanine, this CDR3 has 14 amino acids. Only the CDR3 part of the read is kept: 42 bases, read in frame from the first base.